This passage covers 26 T cell receptor beta chains from one sample sequenced in a study of cytomegalovirus exposure and HLA in healthy donors. Researchers ran the PCR with 60 Vbeta and 13 Jbeta primers. The data were produced by immunoSEQ multiplex PCR, yet TCRdb's version contains in-frame clones alone and is incomplete. The repertoire holds around 150,000 clones, with about 76% as singletons. Sequenced input: PBMCs. These receptors came from a human donor in good health.

The V call is TRBV6-5, the J call TRBJ1-1; D remains ambiguous. This CDR3 is 12 amino acids long. The V gene lost 4 bases and the J gene lost 0 bases, with 3 bases spanning the gap. Germline CDR1 is MNHEY and CDR2 is SVGAGI. DNA of the CDR3: TGTGCCAGCAGTTCAGTGAACACTGAAGCTTTCTTT. It is translated as CASSSVNTEAFF.

This chain joins TRBV19 and TRBJ1-5; D ambiguous. Trimming left V 6 bases short and J 1 base short, with 13 bases between. The CDR3 has 15 amino acids. Germline V gene lookup returns CDR1 LNHDA and CDR2 SQIVND (reference sequence). CDR3 coding DNA: TGTGCCAGTAGAAATTTCCGGGAAAGCAATCAGCCCCAGCATTTT. Translation gives CASRNFRESNQPQHF.

This chain connects TRBV6-1 to TRBJ2-1; TRBD2 matches 9 bases. CDR3 size: 14 residues. The V gene's germline CDR1 is MNHNS and CDR2 SASEGT. The J segment lost 4 bases and the V segment lost 10 bases, leaving 8 bases of the junction unmatched. The CDR3 region is CATSAGGLYNEQFF. The DNA for the CDR3 is TGTGCCACTTCAGCGGGGGGCTTATACAATGAGCAGTTCTTC.

V gene TRBV4-1 combines with J gene TRBJ2-1; a possible D gene is TRBD2 (6 bases). The germline gives CDR1 MGHRA, CDR2 YSYEKL. With 2 bases removed from V and 3 bases from J, the gap between germline ends came to 11 bases. The CDR3 covers 15 residues. CDR3 DNA sequence: TGCGCCAGCAGCCAACCACTAGCAGACTACAATGAGCAGTTCTTC. It yields the protein CASSQPLADYNEQFF.

The chain carries TRBV7-8 and TRBJ1-2; TRBD1 matches at 11 bases. CDR1 is SGHVS, CDR2 FQNEAQ, per germline. The V and J ends lost 4 bases and 9 bases, in that order; junction bases with no gene match: 13. The CDR3 covers 16 residues. Here the CDR3 reads CASSSPGGTGGWRYTF. The CDR3 DNA is TGTGCCAGCAGCTCCCCCGGCGGGACAGGGGGGTGGCGCTACACCTTC.

The chain joins TRBV7-8 to TRBJ2-7, with 7 bases lining up with TRBD1. The CDR3 sequence is 15 residues long. Germline assignment: CDR1 SGHVS and CDR2 FQNEAQ. The trim removed 5 bases at V and 0 bases at J, leaving 7 bases unmatched. The CDR3 protein is CASSNQTGSSYEQYF. For the CDR3, the DNA is TGTGCCAGCAGCAACCAGACAGGGAGCTCCTACGAGCAGTACTTC.

The rearrangement joins TRBV19 to TRBJ1-4, with no clear D. Germline V gene sequence: CDR1 LNHDA, CDR2 SQIVND (reference sequence). V was shortened by 5 bases and J by 8 bases, with 18 bases between the two germline ends. CDR3 length: 15 amino acids. In nucleotides, the CDR3 is TGTGCCAGTAGTCTTCTTGGAGGGCAGCAAGAAAAACTGTTTTTT. Its protein is CASSLLGGQQEKLFF.

The chain links TRBV5-1 to TRBJ2-1; tentative D call: TRBD2 (5 bases). The germline V gene encodes CDR1 SGHRS and CDR2 YFSETQ. CDR3 length equals 14 residues. The V and J ends lost 0 bases and 10 bases respectively, with 14 bases between them. The CDR3 sequence is CASSLARTSGEQFF. In nucleotides, the CDR3 is TGCGCCAGCAGCTTGGCCAGGACGTCGGGAGAGCAGTTCTTC. Together with reference TRBV5-1 and TRBJ2-1, the CDR3 gives the full variable domain: KAGVTQTPRYLIKTRGQQVTLSCSPISGHRSVSWYQQTPGQGLQFLFEYFSETQRNKGNFPGRFSGRQFSNSRSEMNVSTLELGDSALYLCASSLARTSGEQFFGPGTRLTVL.

The rearrangement links TRBV7-9 to TRBJ1-4, with a tentative D call TRBD1 (6 bases). Trimming shortened V by 4 bases and J by 6 bases, and 9 bases separated the two germline ends. CDR3 length equals 13 residues. In germline, CDR1 is SEHNR, CDR2 FQNEAQ (reference sequence). The CDR3 loop reads CASSSGTHEKLFF. In DNA form, the CDR3 reads TGTGCCAGCAGCTCCGGGACACATGAAAAACTGTTTTTT.

The gene calls are TRBV28 and TRBJ2-7, with 8 bases that match TRBD1. The germline V gene has CDR1 MDHEN and CDR2 SYDVKM. The CDR3 runs 15 residues. V trimming: 2 bases; J trimming: 6 bases; junction bases outside the gene matches: 9. The CDR3 DNA follows: TGTGCCAGCAGTTTAGGCTCCGCAGGGGGCGCCGAGCAGTACTTC. Translating gives CASSLGSAGGAEQYF.

J is TRBJ2-5 and V is TRBV14; D not certain. Germline CDR1 and CDR2: SGHDN and FVKESK. The CDR3 loop spans 14 amino acids. V dropped 1 base and J dropped 1 base, with 7 bases sitting between them. The CDR3 bases are TGTGCCAGCAGCCAAGTCCCCCTCCAAGAGACCCAGTACTTC. Its protein product is CASSQVPLQETQYF.

This clone was found once. The chain combines TRBV7-2 with TRBJ1-5; D may be TRBD1 (6 bases). Trimming left V 5 bases short and J 4 bases short, with 18 bases between. The CDR3 totals 16 residues. CDR1 and CDR2 from the germline V gene are SGHTA and FQGNSA. The CDR3, as DNA: TGTGCCAGCAGCCCAATGACAGGCCTTGGAAATCAGCCCCAGCATTTT. Its translation: CASSPMTGLGNQPQHF.

CDR3 loop: CASSPREGTEAFF. The CDR3 bases are TGTGCCAGCAGCCCCCGGGAGGGCACTGAAGCTTTCTTT. V and J are TRBV7-7 and TRBJ1-1; D is uncertain. V gave up 5 bases and J gave up 4 bases, with 11 bases separating them. The CDR3 totals 13 residues. Germline values: CDR1 SSHAT, CDR2 FNYEAQ (reference sequence).

The rearrangement links TRBV5-1 to TRBJ2-5; D gene unclear. The germline V gene encodes CDR1 SGHRS and CDR2 YFSETQ. V was trimmed by 4 bases and J by 5 bases, leaving 12 bases between them. CDR3 length: 13 residues. The CDR3 nucleotides read TGCGCCAGCAGCCCCGAGCCGAGGGAGACCCAGTACTTC. Residues: CASSPEPRETQYF.

This sequence joins TRBV5-1 and TRBJ2-4; 11 nucleotides agree with TRBD2. Germline V gene sequence: CDR1 SGHRS, CDR2 YFSETQ. V lost 0 bases and J lost 1; bases outside the gene matches: 3. The length of the CDR3 is 17 residues. Here the CDR3 reads CASSLGWTSGAKNIQYF. The CDR3 nucleotides read TGCGCCAGCAGCTTGGGTTGGACTAGCGGGGCCAAAAACATTCAGTACTTC.

The V and J genes are TRBV7-3 and TRBJ2-1; 7 nucleotides line up with TRBD2. Unmatched junction bases numbered 9, after V lost 1 base and J lost 0 bases. The germline CDR1 and CDR2 sequences are SGHTA and FQGTGA. The CDR3 spans 18 residues. CDR3: CASSLNPRRGNSYNEQFF. CDR3 coding DNA: TGTGCCAGCAGCTTAAATCCCCGGCGGGGGAACTCCTACAATGAGCAGTTCTTC.

This clone was picked up a small number of times. The rearrangement joins TRBV5-1 to TRBJ1-3, with a weak D call TRBD1 (5 bases). Trimming pared 1 base from V and 4 bases from J, leaving 18 bases between. Germline values: CDR1 SGHRS, CDR2 YFSETQ. The CDR3 totals 17 residues. The CDR3 protein is CASSLRGTSDGGNTIYF. The CDR3 bases are TGCGCCAGCAGCTTGCGCGGGACTTCCGATGGCGGAAACACCATATATTTT. The variable domain in full, with the rest retrieved from reference TRBV5-1 and TRBJ1-3, is KAGVTQTPRYLIKTRGQQVTLSCSPISGHRSVSWYQQTPGQGLQFLFEYFSETQRNKGNFPGRFSGRQFSNSRSEMNVSTLELGDSALYLCASSLRGTSDGGNTIYFGEGSWLTVV.

The J gene is TRBJ2-3, the V gene TRBV30; 9 bases agree with TRBD2. The germline CDR1 and CDR2 sequences are GTSNPN and SVGIG (reference sequence). The CDR3 totals 14 residues. V shed 3 bases and J 2 bases; nucleotides not matched to a gene: 3. The CDR3 loop is CAWSVAGVTDTQYF. CDR3 bases: TGTGCCTGGAGCGTAGCGGGGGTCACAGATACGCAGTATTTT.

The V and J genes are TRBV6-4 and TRBJ1-4, with D possibly being TRBD1 (6 bases). This CDR3 has 14 amino acids. Germline values: CDR1 MRHNA, CDR2 SNTAGT. Between the trimmed V and J ends, which lost 2 bases and 8 bases, there was a span of 12 bases. The CDR3: CASSDPGDMEKLFF. As DNA, the CDR3 is TGTGCCAGCAGTGACCCTGGGGACATGGAAAAACTGTTTTTT.

This clone was counted a few times. The V gene is TRBV14, the J gene TRBJ2-1, with a weak D call TRBD2 (5 bases). Germline-derived CDR1 and CDR2 are SGHDN and FVKESK. Trimming removed 2 bases at V and 7 bases at J, with 15 bases between. This CDR3 comprises 15 residues. CDR3 sequence reads: CASSQQLGSRNEQFF. The CDR3 nucleotides read TGTGCCAGCAGCCAACAGCTAGGGAGTAGGAATGAGCAGTTCTTC.

This clone is a singleton in its sample. This rearrangement joins TRBV6-1 to TRBJ2-1, with 11 bases fitting TRBD2. Germline-derived CDR1 and CDR2 are MNHNS and SASEGT. V dropped 5 bases and J dropped 9; count of bases not matched to a gene: 9. The CDR3 contains 15 residues. For the CDR3, the DNA is TGTGCCAGCAGTACACTAGCGGGAGAAGAGGGTGAGCAGTTCTTC. The encoded protein is CASSTLAGEEGEQFF.

This clone has a single count. The gene calls are TRBV10-3 and TRBJ2-3; no definite D call. Germline V CDR1 and CDR2: ENHRY, SYGVKD. This CDR3 spans 14 amino acids. V lost 3 bases and J lost 6, with 13 bases in between. CDR3 protein: CAISDVWLRDTQYF. DNA of the CDR3: TGTGCCATCAGTGATGTCTGGCTGAGGGATACGCAGTATTTT.

The chain is built from TRBV7-2 and TRBJ1-1; 10 nucleotides agree with TRBD1. The CDR3 runs to 17 residues. The ends lost 1 base at V and 2 bases at J; junction bases unmatched: 7. The germline V gene encodes CDR1 SGHTA and CDR2 FQGNSA. The CDR3 loop is CASSLVTTGGRNTEAFF. For the CDR3, the DNA is TGTGCCAGCAGCTTAGTTACGACAGGGGGCCGCAACACTGAAGCTTTCTTT. The variable domain in full, with the rest retrieved from reference TRBV7-2 and TRBJ1-1, is GAGVSQSPSNKVTEKGKDVELRCDPISGHTALYWYRQSLGQGLEFLIYFQGNSAPDKSGLPSDRFSAERTGGSVSTLTIQRTQQEDSAVYLCASSLVTTGGRNTEAFFGQGTRLTVV.

The J gene is TRBJ2-1, the V gene TRBV5-1, with TRBD2 matching 12 bases. The CDR3 contains 16 residues. The J segment lost 7 bases and the V segment lost 4 bases, leaving 9 bases of the junction unmatched. Looked up from germline, CDR1 is SGHRS and CDR2 is YFSETQ. The CDR3 here is CASSTTGTSGWNEQFF. The CDR3 coding sequence is TGCGCCAGCAGCACAACCGGGACTAGCGGGTGGAATGAGCAGTTCTTC.

The V call is TRBV6-6, the J call TRBJ1-5; a possible D gene is TRBD1 (5 bases). CDR1 and CDR2 from the germline V gene are MNHNY and SVGAGI (reference sequence). This CDR3 comprises 15 residues. The V gene lost 3 bases and the J gene lost 5 bases, with 14 bases spanning the gap. The CDR3 DNA sequence: TGTGCCAGCAGTTATGGTACAGGACGCTATCAGCCCCAGCATTTT. It is translated as CASSYGTGRYQPQHF.

The chain carries TRBV7-9 and TRBJ2-5; D not certain. Germline CDR1 is SEHNR and CDR2 is FQNEAQ (reference sequence). CDR3 length: 13 residues. The V gene lost 3 bases and the J gene lost 5 bases, with 10 bases spanning the gap. Written as DNA, the CDR3 is TGTGCCAGCAGCTTCGGAGAATCGGAGACCCAGTACTTC. As protein: CASSFGESETQYF.